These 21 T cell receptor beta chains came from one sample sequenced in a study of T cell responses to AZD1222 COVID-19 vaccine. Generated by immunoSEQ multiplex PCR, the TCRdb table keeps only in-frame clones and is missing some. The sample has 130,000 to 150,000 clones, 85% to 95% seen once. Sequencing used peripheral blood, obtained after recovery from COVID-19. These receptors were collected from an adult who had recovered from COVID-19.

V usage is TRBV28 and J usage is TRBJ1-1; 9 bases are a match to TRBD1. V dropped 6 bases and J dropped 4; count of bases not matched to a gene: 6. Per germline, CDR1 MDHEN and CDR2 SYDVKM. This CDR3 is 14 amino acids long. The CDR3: CASSPGQGGTEAFF. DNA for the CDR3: TGTGCCAGCAGCCCGGGACAGGGTGGCACTGAAGCTTTCTTT.

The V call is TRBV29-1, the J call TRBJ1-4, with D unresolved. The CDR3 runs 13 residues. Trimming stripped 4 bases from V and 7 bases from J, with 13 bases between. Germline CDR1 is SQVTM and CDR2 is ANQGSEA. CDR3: CSVGVGYGEKLFF. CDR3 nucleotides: TGCAGCGTTGGCGTAGGGTACGGTGAAAAACTGTTTTTT.

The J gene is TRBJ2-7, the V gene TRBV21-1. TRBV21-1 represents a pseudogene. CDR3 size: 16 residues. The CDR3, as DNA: TGTGCCAGCAGCAAAGACGTCCAGGGAGATTCCTACGAGCAGTACTTC. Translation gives CASSKDVQGDSYEQYF.

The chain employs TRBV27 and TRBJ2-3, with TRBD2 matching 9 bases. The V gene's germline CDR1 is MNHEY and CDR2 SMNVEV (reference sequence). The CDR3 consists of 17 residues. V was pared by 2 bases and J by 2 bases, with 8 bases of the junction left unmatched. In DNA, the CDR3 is TGTGCCAGCAGTTTACTTGGCCTAGCGGGGACCACAGATACGCAGTATTTT. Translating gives CASSLLGLAGTTDTQYF.

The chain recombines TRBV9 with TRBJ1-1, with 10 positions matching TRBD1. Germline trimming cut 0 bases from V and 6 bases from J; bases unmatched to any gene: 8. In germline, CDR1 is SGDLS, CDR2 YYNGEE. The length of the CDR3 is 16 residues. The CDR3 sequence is CASSVGTGQGPSEAFF. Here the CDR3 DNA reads TGTGCCAGCAGCGTAGGCACGGGACAGGGGCCTTCTGAAGCTTTCTTT.

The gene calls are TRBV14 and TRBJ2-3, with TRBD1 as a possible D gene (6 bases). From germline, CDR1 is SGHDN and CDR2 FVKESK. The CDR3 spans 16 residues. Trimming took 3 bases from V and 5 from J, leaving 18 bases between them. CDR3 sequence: CASSHETYRVGDTQYF. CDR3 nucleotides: TGTGCCAGCAGCCACGAAACTTACAGGGTGGGAGATACGCAGTATTTT.

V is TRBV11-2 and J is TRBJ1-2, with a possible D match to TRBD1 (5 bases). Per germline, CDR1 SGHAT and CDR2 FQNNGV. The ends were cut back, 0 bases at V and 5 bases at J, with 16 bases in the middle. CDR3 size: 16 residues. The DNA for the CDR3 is TGTGCCAGCAGCTTAGATCGGGTGACAGTCCCGTATGGCTACACCTTC. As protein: CASSLDRVTVPYGYTF.

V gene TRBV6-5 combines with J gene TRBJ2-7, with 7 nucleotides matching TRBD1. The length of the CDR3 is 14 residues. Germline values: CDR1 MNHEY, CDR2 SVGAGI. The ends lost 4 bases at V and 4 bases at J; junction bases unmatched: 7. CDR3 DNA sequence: TGTGCCAGCAGTTCGGCACAGGGGAAGTACGAGCAGTACTTC. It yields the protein CASSSAQGKYEQYF.

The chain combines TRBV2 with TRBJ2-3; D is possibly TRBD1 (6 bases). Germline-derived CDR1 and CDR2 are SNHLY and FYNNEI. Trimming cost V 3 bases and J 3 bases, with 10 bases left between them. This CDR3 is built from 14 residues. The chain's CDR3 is CASSEGAQTDTQYF. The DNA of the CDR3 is TGTGCCAGCAGTGAGGGGGCGCAAACAGATACGCAGTATTTT.

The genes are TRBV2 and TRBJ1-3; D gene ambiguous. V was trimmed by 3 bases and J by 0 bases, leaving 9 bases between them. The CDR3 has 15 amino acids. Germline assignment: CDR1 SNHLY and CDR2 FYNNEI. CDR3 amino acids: CASSDLESSGNTIYF. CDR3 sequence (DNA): TGTGCCAGCAGTGACCTAGAGTCCTCTGGAAACACCATATATTTT.

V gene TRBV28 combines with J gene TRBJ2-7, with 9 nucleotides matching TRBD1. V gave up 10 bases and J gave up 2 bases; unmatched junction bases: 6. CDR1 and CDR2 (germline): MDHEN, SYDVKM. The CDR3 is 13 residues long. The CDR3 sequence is CAIVGQGAYEQYF. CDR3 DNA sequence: TGTGCCATCGTGGGACAGGGAGCCTACGAGCAGTACTTC.

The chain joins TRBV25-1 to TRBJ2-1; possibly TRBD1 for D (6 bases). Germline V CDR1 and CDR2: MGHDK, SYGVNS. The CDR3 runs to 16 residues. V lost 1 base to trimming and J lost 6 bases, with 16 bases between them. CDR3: CASSELGASFGNEQFF. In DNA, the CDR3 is TGTGCCAGCAGTGAATTGGGGGCTAGTTTCGGCAATGAGCAGTTCTTC.

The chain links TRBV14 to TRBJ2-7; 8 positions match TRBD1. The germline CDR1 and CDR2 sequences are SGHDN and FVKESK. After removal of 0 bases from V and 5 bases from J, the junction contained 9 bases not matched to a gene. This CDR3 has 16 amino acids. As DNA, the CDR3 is TGTGCCAGCAGCCAAGATCCCGGACAGGGAGGCAACGAGCAGTACTTC. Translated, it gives CASSQDPGQGGNEQYF.

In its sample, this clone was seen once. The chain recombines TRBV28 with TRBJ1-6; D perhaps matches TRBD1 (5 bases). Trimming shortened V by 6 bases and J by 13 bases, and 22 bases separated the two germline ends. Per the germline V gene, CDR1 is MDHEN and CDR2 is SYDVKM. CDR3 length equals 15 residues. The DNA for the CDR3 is TGTGCCAGCAGGCGGCAAGGTTCCCAGGGTGTTCCCCTCCACTTT. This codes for CASRRQGSQGVPLHF.

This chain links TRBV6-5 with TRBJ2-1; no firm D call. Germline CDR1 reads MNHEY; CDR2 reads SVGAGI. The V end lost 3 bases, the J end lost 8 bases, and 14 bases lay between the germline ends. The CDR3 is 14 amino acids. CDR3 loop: CASSYAKSTDEQFF. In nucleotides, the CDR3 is TGTGCCAGCAGTTATGCGAAGAGCACCGATGAGCAGTTCTTC.

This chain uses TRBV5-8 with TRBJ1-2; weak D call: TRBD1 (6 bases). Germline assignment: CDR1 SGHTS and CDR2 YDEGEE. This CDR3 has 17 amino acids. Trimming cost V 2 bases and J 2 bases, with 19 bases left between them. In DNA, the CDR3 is TGTGCCAGCAGCTTAGAGACAGGCCTCACTGACAACTATGGCTACACCTTC. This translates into CASSLETGLTDNYGYTF.

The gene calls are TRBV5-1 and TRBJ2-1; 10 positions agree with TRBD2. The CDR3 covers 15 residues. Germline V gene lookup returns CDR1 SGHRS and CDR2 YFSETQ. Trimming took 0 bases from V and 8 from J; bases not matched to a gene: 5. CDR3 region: CASSLAAGGFDEQFF. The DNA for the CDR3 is TGCGCCAGCAGCTTGGCAGCGGGAGGGTTCGATGAGCAGTTCTTC. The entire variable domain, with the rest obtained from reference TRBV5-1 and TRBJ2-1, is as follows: KAGVTQTPRYLIKTRGQQVTLSCSPISGHRSVSWYQQTPGQGLQFLFEYFSETQRNKGNFPGRFSGRQFSNSRSEMNVSTLELGDSALYLCASSLAAGGFDEQFFGPGTRLTVL.

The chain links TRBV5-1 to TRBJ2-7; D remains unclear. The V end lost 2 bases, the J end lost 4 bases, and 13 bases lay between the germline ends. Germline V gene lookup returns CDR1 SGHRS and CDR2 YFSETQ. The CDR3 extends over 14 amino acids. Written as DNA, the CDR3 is TGCGCCAGCAGCTTAAAGGGCTTTACTTACGAGCAGTACTTC. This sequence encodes CASSLKGFTYEQYF. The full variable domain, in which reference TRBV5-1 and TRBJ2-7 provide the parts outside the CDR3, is KAGVTQTPRYLIKTRGQQVTLSCSPISGHRSVSWYQQTPGQGLQFLFEYFSETQRNKGNFPGRFSGRQFSNSRSEMNVSTLELGDSALYLCASSLKGFTYEQYFGPGTRLTVT.

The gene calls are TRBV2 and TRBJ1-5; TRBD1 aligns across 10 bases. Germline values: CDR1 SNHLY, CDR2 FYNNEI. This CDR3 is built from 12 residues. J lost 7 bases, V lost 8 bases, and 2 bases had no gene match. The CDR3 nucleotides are TGTGCCAGCCGGACAGGGGGACAGCCCCAGCATTTT. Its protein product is CASRTGGQPQHF. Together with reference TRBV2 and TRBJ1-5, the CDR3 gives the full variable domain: EPEVTQTPSHQVTQMGQEVILRCVPISNHLYFYWYRQILGQKVEFLVSFYNNEISEKSEIFDDQFSVERPDGSNFTLKIRSTKLEDSAMYFCASRTGGQPQHFGDGTRLSIL.

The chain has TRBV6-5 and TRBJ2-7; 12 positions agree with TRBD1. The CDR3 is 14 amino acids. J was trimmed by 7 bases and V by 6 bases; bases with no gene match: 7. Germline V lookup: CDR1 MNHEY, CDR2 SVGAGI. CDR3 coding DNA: TGTGCCAGCAGCCCGGGACAGGGGGCGAGGGAGCAGTACTTC. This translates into CASSPGQGAREQYF.

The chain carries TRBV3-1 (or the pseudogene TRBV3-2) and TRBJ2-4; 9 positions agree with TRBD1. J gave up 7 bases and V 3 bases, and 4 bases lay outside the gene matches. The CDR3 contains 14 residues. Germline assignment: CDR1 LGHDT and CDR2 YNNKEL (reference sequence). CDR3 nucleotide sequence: TGTGCCAGCAGCCACGGGACAGGGAAGAACATTCAGTACTTC. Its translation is CASSHGTGKNIQYF.